Many counts were recorded for the clone carrying this TCR beta chain. What it binds is not known. The germline gives CDR1 SGHRS, CDR2 YFSETQ. V shed 4 bases, J shed 3 bases, and the junction held 4 bases outside the gene matches. There are 14 residues in the CDR3. The sample comes from a study of human T cells and chemical hapten exposure. General study points: No alteration of TCRs above 1 in 1000 frequency was seen with DPC sensitization.

TCRdb recomputed calls from the RACE reads with MiXCR, one row per CDR3 protein. This table has 300,000 to 450,000 distinct CDR3 sequences, less than 6.5% appearing once. Described time point: pre-sensitization, week 0. Noted treatment: therapeutic diphenylcyclopropenone sensitization with weekly scalp DPC. Each donor was an alopecia patient between 18 and 70 years of age who qualified for DPC. Source: whole blood, taken in connection with sensitization to the hapten diphenylcyclopropenone (DPC). This rearrangement joins TRBV5-1 to TRBJ1-5, with 7 bases that match TRBD1. This TCR came from a woman between 45 and 60 years old with alopecia areata. Some clones in this sample may be carry-over from other donors' samples. CDR3 nucleotide sequence: TGCGCCAGCAGCCCGACAGGGACCAATCAGCCCCAGCATTTT. Protein product: CASSPTGTNQPQHF.